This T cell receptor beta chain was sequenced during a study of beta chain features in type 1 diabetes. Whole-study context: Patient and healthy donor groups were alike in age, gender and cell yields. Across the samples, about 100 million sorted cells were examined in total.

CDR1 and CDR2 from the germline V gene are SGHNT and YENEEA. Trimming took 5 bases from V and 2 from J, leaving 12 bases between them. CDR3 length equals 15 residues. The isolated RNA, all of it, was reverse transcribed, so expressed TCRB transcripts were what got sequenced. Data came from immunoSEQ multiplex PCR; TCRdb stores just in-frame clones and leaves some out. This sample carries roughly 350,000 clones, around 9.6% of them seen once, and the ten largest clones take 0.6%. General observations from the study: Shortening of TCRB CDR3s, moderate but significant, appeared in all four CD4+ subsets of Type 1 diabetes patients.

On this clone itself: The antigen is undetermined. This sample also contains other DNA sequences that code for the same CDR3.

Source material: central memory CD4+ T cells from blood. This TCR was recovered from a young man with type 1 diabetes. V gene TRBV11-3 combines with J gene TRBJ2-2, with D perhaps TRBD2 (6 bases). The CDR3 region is CASSPGGPNTGELFF. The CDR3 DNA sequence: TGTGCCAGCAGCCCCGGGGGACCAAACACCGGGGAGCTGTTTTTT.